The 16 T cell receptor beta chains below come from one sample, sequenced in a study of blood T cells in healthy people across ages. A second about 7 to 12 cycle PCR used barcoded and J-beta primers. TCRdb used MiXCR to reprocess the 5' RACE reads, holding one entry per CDR3 protein. Of nearly 1 million distinct CDR3 sequences in the sample, roughly half are singletons; the top ten hold around 21%. The material sequenced was blood. These receptors were collected from a woman aged 55 to 70 in good health.

The chain joins TRBV20-1 to TRBJ2-3; D is unresolved. Germline V gene sequence: CDR1 DFQATT, CDR2 SNEGSKA (reference sequence). There are 12 residues in the CDR3. Trimming took 3 bases from V and 10 from J, leaving 14 bases between them. The CDR3 is CSARDPWAAQYF. DNA of the CDR3: TGCAGTGCTAGGGACCCTTGGGCGGCGCAGTATTTT.

The chain couples TRBV25-1 to TRBJ2-5; the match to TRBD1 covers 7 bases. V shed 4 bases, J shed 11 bases, and the junction held 13 bases outside the gene matches. This CDR3 contains 14 residues. The V gene's germline CDR1 is MGHDK and CDR2 SYGVNS. The DNA of the CDR3 is TGTGCCAGCAGTGTCTCAGGGGGACACAATGAGCAGTACTTC. Protein: CASSVSGGHNEQYF.

The J gene is TRBJ2-3, the V gene TRBV7-3, with D tentatively TRBD1 (6 bases). This CDR3 is built from 14 residues. V lost 5 bases, J lost 6 bases, and 15 bases lay in between. Germline CDR1 and CDR2: SGHTA and FQGTGA. The CDR3 DNA follows: TGTGCCAGCAGCGTCCCGGGACACACGGATACGCAGTATTTT. Protein: CASSVPGHTDTQYF.

This clonotype has only one observation. In DNA form, the CDR3 reads TGTGCCAGCAGCCAAGGGGGATTGGGGGGGTATCAGCCCCAGCATTTT. As protein: CASSQGGLGGYQPQHF. The chain has TRBV4-2 and TRBJ1-5, with a possible D match to TRBD1 (5 bases). The CDR3 runs to 16 residues. Germline V gene data show CDR1 as LGHNA and CDR2 as YNFKEQ. Between the trimmed V and J ends, which lost 1 base and 5 bases, there was a span of 15 bases.

This clonotype was observed a single time. The rearrangement joins TRBV27 to TRBJ2-1; D is uncertain. Trimming stripped 6 bases from V and 0 bases from J, with 12 bases between. Germline V gene sequence: CDR1 MNHEY, CDR2 SMNVEV (reference sequence). This CDR3 comprises 15 residues. As DNA, the CDR3 is TGTGCCAGCAGGGCCACCCGGAGCTCCTACAATGAGCAGTTCTTC. Translated: CASRATRSSYNEQFF.

This clonotype was recorded at least ten times. For the CDR3, the DNA is TGTGCCACCAGCAGAGATATGGAAGATACGCAGTATTTT. Protein: CATSRDMEDTQYF. The V gene is TRBV15, the J gene TRBJ2-3; D ambiguous. The ends were cut back, 0 bases at V and 5 bases at J, with 6 bases in the middle. The CDR3 runs 13 residues. The germline V gene has CDR1 LNHNV and CDR2 YYDKDF (reference sequence).

The J gene is TRBJ2-3, the V gene TRBV4-3, with TRBD2 matching 11 bases. Germline CDR1 LGHNA, CDR2 YSLEER. CDR3 length: 15 amino acids. Losses at the gene ends were 7 bases for V and 8 bases for J; bases not matched to a gene: 11. CDR3: CASTLLAGDASTQYF. In DNA, the CDR3 is TGCGCCAGCACCCTACTAGCGGGAGACGCCAGTACGCAGTATTTT.

The chain joins TRBV7-9 to TRBJ2-3; 15 bases are a match to TRBD2. The J segment lost 13 bases and the V segment lost 5 bases, leaving 10 bases of the junction unmatched. The CDR3 contains 15 residues. Germline V gene sequence: CDR1 SEHNR, CDR2 FQNEAQ (reference sequence). DNA for the CDR3: TGTGCCAGCAGCCGGGGACTAGCGGGAGGTTCGGACGAGTATTTT. It translates to CASSRGLAGGSDEYF.

This clonotype has only a few counts. The chain uses TRBV5-6 and TRBJ2-7; D possibly corresponds to TRBD1 (5 bases). CDR1 and CDR2 from the germline V gene are SGHDT and YYEEEE. Trimming pared 0 bases from V and 1 base from J, leaving 8 bases between. The CDR3 is 14 residues long. DNA for the CDR3: TGTGCCAGCAGCTTGGAGGGGATTTCCTACGAGCAGTACTTC. Its protein product is CASSLEGISYEQYF.

The chain is built from TRBV6-6 and TRBJ2-5; either TRBD1 or TRBD2 may supply D (5 bases each). The CDR3 is 17 amino acids. The germline V and J ends were trimmed by 8 bases and 11 bases, with 33 bases remaining between them. From germline, CDR1 is MNHNY and CDR2 SVGAGI (reference sequence). The CDR3 sequence: CASPTSRKAGSTTEQYF. DNA of the CDR3: TGTGCCAGCCCCACTTCGAGGAAAGCAGGGAGCACGACAGAGCAGTACTTC.

This clonotype was counted only a few times. The V gene is TRBV13, the J gene TRBJ2-7; 16 nucleotides match TRBD2. The germline gives CDR1 PRHDT, CDR2 FYEKMQ (reference sequence). J lost 5 bases, V lost 5 bases, and 6 bases had no gene match. The CDR3 has 16 amino acids. The CDR3: CASSRGLAGGPHEQYF. The CDR3 nucleotides read TGTGCCAGCAGCAGGGGACTAGCGGGAGGGCCTCACGAGCAGTACTTC.

This clonotype showed up just once. The chain is built from TRBV3-1 and TRBJ2-7; perhaps D is TRBD1 or TRBD2 (5 bases each). Trimming cost V 4 bases and J 7 bases, with 14 bases left between them. Germline CDR1 reads LGHDT; CDR2 reads YNNKEL (reference sequence). The CDR3 contains 13 residues. DNA for the CDR3: TGTGCCAGCAGCCTGGGACGGACCCCTGAGCAGTACTTC. It yields the protein CASSLGRTPEQYF.

This clonotype turned up a few times. This rearrangement joins TRBV4-1 to TRBJ1-5; 7 bases align to TRBD1. The CDR3 spans 17 residues. The J segment lost 0 bases and the V segment lost 6 bases, leaving 11 bases of the junction unmatched. Germline CDR1 MGHRA, CDR2 YSYEKL. The CDR3: CASSPGQRPYSNQPQHF. The CDR3, as DNA: TGCGCCAGCAGTCCGGGACAGAGACCCTATAGCAATCAGCCCCAGCATTTT.

This rearrangement joins TRBV18 to TRBJ2-1; the D gene is possibly TRBD2 (5 bases). CDR3 size: 12 residues. Germline loops: CDR1 KGHSH, CDR2 LQKENI. Trimming took 6 bases from V and 5 from J, leaving 8 bases between them. CDR3 sequence: CASSRANNEQFF. CDR3 DNA sequence: TGTGCCAGCTCGAGGGCCAACAATGAGCAGTTCTTC. Supplemented by reference TRBV18 and TRBJ2-1, the full variable domain reads NAGVMQNPRHLVRRRGQEARLRCSPMKGHSHVYWYRQLPEEGLKFMVYLQKENIIDESGMPKERFSAEFPKEGPSILRIQQVVRGDSAAYFCASSRANNEQFFGPGTRLTVL.

This clonotype was seen a few times. V and J are TRBV30 and TRBJ2-7, with D possibly matching TRBD2 (6 bases). The CDR3 is 12 residues long. The germline V gene has CDR1 GTSNPN and CDR2 SVGIG (reference sequence). Trimming left V 0 bases short and J 4 bases short, with 7 bases between. CDR3 sequence reads: CAWSVRGYEQYF. In DNA, the CDR3 is TGTGCCTGGAGTGTACGGGGGTACGAGCAGTACTTC.

The rearrangement links TRBV7-8 to TRBJ1-1; a weak D match, TRBD1 (5 bases). The ends were cut back, 6 bases at V and 0 bases at J, with 14 bases in the middle. Germline V gene sequence: CDR1 SGHVS, CDR2 FQNEAQ. The CDR3 has 15 residues. Here the CDR3 DNA reads TGTGCCAGCAGTTCTCAAGGACACATGAACACTGAAGCTTTCTTT. It yields the protein CASSSQGHMNTEAFF.